This T cell receptor (beta chain) was recorded in a study of cytomegalovirus exposure and HLA in healthy donors. CDR3 size: 16 residues. The data were produced by immunoSEQ multiplex PCR, yet TCRdb's version contains in-frame clones alone and is incomplete. In the table there are under 70,000 clones, about 89% of which are singletons. This sequence originates from a young woman in good health and CMV-seronegative. The V and J genes are TRBV7-5 and TRBJ2-1; the table's D call of TRBD2 was not tested on the DNA. TRBV7-5 corresponds to a pseudogene. Sequencing was performed on PBMCs. The CDR3: CASSSPGVGSYNEQFF. CDR3 nucleotide sequence: TGTGCCAGCAGCTCGCCGGGGGTCGGCTCCTACAATGAGCAGTTCTTC.